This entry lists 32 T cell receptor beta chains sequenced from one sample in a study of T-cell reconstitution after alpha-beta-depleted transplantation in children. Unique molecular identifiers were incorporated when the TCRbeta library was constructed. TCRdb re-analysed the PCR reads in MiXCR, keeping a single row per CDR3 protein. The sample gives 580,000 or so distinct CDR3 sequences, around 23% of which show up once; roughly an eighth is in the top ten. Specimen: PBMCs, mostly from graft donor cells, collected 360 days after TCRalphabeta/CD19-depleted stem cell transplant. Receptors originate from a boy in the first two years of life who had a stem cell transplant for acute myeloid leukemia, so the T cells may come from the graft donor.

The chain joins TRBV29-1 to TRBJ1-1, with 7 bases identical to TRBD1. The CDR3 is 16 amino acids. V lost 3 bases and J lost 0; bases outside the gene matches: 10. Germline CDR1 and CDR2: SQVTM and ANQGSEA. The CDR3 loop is CSVEGTDISMNTEAFF. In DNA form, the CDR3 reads TGCAGCGTTGAGGGGACAGACATAAGTATGAACACTGAAGCTTTCTTT.

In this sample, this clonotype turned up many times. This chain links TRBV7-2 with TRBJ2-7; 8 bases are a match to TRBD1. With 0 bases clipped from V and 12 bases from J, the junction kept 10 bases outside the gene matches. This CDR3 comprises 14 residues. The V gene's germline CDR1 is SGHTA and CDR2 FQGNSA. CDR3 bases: TGTGCCAGCAGCTTAGCGGAAAGGTGGACAGGGCTGTACGTC. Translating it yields CASSLAERWTGLYV.

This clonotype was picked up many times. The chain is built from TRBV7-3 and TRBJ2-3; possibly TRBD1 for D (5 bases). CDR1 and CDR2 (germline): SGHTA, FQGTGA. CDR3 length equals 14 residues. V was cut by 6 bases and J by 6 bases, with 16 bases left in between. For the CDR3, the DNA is TGTGCCAGCAGTCAAAGTCCAAAGGGGGATACGCAGTATTTT. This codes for CASSQSPKGDTQYF.

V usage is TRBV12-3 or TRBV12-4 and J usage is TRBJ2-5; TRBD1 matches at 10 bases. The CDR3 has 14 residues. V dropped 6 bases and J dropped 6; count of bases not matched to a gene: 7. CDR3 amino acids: CASSGDRGGQTQYF. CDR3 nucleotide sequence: TGTGCCAGCAGCGGGGACAGGGGTGGGCAGACCCAGTACTTC.

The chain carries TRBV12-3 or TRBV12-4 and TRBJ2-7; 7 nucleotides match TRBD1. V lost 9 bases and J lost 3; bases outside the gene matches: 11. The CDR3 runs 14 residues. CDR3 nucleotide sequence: TGTGCCAGGAATAAGTACGGGACAGACTACGAGCAGTACTTC. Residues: CARNKYGTDYEQYF.

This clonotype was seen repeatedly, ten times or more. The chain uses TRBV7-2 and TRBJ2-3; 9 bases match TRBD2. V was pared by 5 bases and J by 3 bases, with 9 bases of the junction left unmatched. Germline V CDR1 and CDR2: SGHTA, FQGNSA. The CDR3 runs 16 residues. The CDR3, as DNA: TGTGCCAGCAGCCCCCTCGCGGGGGGGCTGACAGATACGCAGTATTTT. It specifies CASSPLAGGLTDTQYF.

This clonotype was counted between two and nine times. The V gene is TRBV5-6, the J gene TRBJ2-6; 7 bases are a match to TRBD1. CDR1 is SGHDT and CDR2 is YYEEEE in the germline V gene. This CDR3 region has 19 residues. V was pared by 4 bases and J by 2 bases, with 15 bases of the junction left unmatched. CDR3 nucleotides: TGTGCCAGCAGCCAATTCGGGACAGCGGTTCCGACTGGGGCCAACGTCCTGACTTTC. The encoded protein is CASSQFGTAVPTGANVLTF.

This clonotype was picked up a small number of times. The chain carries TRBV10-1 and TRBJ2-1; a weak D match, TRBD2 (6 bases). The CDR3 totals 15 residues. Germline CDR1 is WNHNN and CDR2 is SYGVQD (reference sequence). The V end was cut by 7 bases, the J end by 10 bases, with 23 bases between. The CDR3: CASKWNPRGLMEQFF. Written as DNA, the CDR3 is TGCGCCAGCAAATGGAACCCTCGGGGACTGATGGAGCAGTTCTTC.

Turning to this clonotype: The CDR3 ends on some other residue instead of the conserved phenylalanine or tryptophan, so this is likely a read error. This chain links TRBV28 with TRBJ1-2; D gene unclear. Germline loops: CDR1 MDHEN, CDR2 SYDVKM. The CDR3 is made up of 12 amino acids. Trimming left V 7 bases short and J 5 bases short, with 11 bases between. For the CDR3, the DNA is TGTGCCAGCACTGGGGATGGGTATGGCTACACCTCC. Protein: CASTGDGYGYTS.

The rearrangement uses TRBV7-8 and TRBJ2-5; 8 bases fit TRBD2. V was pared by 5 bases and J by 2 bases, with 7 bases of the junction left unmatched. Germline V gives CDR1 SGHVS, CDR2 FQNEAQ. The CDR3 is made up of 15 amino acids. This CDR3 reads CASSLGSGAQETQYF. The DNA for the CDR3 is TGTGCCAGCAGCCTGGGTAGCGGGGCTCAAGAGACCCAGTACTTC.

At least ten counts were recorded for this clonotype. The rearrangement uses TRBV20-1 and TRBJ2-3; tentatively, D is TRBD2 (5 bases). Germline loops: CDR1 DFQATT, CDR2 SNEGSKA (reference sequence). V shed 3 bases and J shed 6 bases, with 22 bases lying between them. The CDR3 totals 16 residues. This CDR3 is CSARRVLADPRDTQYF. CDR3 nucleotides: TGCAGTGCTAGGAGGGTGCTGGCAGACCCGAGGGATACGCAGTATTTT.

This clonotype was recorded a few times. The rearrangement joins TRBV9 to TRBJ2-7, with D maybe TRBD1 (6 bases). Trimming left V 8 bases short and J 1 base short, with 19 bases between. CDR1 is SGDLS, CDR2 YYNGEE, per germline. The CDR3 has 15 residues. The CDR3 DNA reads TGTGCCAGTACGCCCACCGACAGGCGGTCCTACGAGCAGTACTTC. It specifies CASTPTDRRSYEQYF.

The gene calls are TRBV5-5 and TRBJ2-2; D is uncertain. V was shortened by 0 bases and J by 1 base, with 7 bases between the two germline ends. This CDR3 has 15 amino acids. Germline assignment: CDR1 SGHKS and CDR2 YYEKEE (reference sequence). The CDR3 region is CASSLASGNTGELFF. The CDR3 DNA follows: TGTGCCAGCAGCTTGGCCTCGGGGAACACCGGGGAGCTGTTTTTT. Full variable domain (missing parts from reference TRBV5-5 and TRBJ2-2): DAGVTQSPTHLIKTRGQQVTLRCSPISGHKSVSWYQQVLGQGPQFIFQYYEKEERGRGNFPDRFSARQFPNYSSELNVNALLLGDSALYLCASSLASGNTGELFFGEGSRLTVL.

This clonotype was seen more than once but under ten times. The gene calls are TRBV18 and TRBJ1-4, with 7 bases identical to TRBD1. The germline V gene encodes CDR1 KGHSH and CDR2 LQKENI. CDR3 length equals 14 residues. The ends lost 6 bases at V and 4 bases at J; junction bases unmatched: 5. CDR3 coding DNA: TGTGCCAGCTCCACGGGACAGTTTAATGAAAAACTGTTTTTT. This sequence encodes CASSTGQFNEKLFF.

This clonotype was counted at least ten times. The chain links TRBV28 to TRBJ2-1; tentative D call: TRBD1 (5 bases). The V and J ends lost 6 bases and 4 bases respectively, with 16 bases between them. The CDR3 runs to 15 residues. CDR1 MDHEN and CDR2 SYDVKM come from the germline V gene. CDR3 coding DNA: TGTGCCAGCAGGACACCAGGGAAATGGTACAATGAGCAGTTCTTC. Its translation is CASRTPGKWYNEQFF.

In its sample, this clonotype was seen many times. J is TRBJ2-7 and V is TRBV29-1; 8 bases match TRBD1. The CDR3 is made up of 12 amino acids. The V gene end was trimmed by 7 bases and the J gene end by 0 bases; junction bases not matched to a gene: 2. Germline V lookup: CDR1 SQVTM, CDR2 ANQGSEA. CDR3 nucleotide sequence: TGCAGCGCGACAGGGGCCTCCTACGAGCAGTACTTC. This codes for CSATGASYEQYF.

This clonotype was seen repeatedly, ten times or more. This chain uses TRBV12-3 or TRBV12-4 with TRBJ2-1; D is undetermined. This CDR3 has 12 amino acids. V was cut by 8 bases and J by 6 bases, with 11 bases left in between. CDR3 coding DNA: TGTGCCAGCGGTTGGATAATCAATGAGCAGTTCTTC. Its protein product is CASGWIINEQFF.

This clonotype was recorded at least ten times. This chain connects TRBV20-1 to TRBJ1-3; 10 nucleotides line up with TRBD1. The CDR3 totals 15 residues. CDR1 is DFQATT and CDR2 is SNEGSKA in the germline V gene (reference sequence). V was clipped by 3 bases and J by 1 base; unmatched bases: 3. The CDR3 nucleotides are TGCAGTGCTAGCCGGGACAGGGGATCTGGAAACACCATATATTTT. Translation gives CSASRDRGSGNTIYF.

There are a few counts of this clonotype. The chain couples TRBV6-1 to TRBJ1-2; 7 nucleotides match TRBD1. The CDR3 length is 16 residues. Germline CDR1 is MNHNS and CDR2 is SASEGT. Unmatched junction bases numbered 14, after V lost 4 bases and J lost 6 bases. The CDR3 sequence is CASSASHSQGINGYTF. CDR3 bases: TGTGCCAGCAGTGCCAGTCATTCACAGGGGATAAATGGCTACACCTTC.

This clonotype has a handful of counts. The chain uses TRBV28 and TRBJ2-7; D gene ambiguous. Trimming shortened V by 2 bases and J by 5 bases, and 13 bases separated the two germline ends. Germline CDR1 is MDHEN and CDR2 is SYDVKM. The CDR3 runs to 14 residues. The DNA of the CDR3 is TGTGCCAGCAGTTTAGTTTACCCTTCCCACGAGCAGTACGTC. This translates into CASSLVYPSHEQYV.

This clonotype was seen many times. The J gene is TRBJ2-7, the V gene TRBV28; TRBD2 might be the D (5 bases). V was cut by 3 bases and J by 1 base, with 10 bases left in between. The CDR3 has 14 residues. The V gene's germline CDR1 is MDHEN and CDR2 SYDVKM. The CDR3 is CASSFGSRSYEQYV. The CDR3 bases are TGTGCCAGCAGTTTTGGGAGTAGGTCCTACGAGCAGTACGTC.

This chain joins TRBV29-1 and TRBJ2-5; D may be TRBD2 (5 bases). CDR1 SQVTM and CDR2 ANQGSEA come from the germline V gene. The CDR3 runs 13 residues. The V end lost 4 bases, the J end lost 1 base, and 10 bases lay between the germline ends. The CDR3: CSVVPGTQETQYF. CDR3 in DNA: TGCAGCGTTGTCCCGGGAACCCAAGAGACCCAGTACTTC. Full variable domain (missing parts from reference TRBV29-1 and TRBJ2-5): SAVISQKPSRDICQRGTSLTIQCQVDSQVTMMFWYRQQPGQSLTLIATANQGSEATYESGFVIDKFPISRPNLTFSTLTVSNMSPEDSSIYLCSVVPGTQETQYFGPGTRLLVL.

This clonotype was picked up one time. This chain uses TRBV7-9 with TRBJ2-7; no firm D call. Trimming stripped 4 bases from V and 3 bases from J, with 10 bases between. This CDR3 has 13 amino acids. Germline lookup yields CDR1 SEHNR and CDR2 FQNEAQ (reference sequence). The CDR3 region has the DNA TGTGCCAGCAGCTCCGACACGAGCTACGAGCAGTACTTC. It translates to CASSSDTSYEQYF. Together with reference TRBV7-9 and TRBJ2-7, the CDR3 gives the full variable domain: DTGVSQNPRHKITKRGQNVTFRCDPISEHNRLYWYRQTLGQGPEFLTYFQNEAQLEKSRLLSDRFSAERPKGSFSTLEIQRTEQGDSAMYLCASSSDTSYEQYFGPGTRLTVT.

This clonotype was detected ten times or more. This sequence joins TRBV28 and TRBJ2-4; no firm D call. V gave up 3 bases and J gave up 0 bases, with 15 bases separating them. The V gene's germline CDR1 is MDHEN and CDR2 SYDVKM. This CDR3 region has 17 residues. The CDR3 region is CASSFSNRTVAKNIQYF. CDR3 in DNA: TGTGCCAGCAGTTTTTCCAACCGGACCGTAGCCAAAAACATTCAGTACTTC.

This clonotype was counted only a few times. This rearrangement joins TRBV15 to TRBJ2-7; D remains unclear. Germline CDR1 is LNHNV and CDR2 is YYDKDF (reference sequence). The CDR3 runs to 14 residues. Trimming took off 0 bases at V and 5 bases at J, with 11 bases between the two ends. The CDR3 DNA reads TGTGCCACCAGCAGAGATCCCGCAAGGGACGAGCAGTACGTC. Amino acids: CATSRDPARDEQYV.

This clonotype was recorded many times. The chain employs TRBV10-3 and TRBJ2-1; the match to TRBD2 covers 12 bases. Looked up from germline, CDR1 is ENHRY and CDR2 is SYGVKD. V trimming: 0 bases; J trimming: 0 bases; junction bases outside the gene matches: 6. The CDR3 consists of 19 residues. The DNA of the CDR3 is TGTGCCATCAGTGAGTCGTCACTAGCGGGGGGTCCCTCCTACAATGAGCAGTTCTTC. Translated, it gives CAISESSLAGGPSYNEQFF.

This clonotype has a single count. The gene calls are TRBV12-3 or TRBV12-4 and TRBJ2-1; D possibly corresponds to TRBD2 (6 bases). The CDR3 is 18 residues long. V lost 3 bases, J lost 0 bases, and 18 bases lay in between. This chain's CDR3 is CASSLGLGYQSSYNEQFF. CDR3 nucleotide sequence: TGTGCCAGCAGTTTGGGACTCGGCTACCAGTCCTCCTACAATGAGCAGTTCTTC.

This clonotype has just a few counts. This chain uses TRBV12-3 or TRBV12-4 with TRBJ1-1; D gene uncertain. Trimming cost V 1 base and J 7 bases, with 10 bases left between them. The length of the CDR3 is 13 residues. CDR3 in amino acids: CASSLGGLGEAFF. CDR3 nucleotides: TGTGCCAGCAGTTTAGGGGGATTGGGTGAAGCTTTCTTT.

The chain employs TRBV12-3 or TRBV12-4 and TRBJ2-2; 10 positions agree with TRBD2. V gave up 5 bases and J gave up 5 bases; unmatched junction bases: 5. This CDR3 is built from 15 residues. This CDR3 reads CASSASGGWTGELFF. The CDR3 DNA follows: TGTGCCAGCAGTGCTAGCGGGGGATGGACCGGGGAGCTGTTTTTT.

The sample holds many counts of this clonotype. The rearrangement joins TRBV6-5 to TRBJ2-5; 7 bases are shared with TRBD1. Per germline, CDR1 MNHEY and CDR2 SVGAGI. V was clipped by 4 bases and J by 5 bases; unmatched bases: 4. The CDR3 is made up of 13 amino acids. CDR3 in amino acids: CASSSSTGETQYF. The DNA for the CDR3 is TGTGCCAGCAGTTCATCGACAGGGGAGACCCAGTACTTC.

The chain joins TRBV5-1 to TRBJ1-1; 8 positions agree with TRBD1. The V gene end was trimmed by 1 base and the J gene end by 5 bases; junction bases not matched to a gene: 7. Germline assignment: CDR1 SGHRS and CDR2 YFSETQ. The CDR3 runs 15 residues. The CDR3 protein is CASSLRTGSGTEAFF. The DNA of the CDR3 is TGCGCCAGCAGCTTGCGGACAGGGAGCGGGACTGAAGCTTTCTTT.

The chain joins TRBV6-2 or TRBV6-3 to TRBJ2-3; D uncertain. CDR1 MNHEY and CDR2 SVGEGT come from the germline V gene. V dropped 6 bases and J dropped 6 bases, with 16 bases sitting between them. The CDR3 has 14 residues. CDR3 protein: CASRRSGDRDTQYF. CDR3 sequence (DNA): TGTGCCAGCAGACGATCAGGCGATCGGGATACGCAGTATTTT.